The T cell receptor beta chain under discussion was sequenced for a study of blood T cells in healthy people across ages. The study, taken as a whole, reports: Unsorted PBMC material precluded a definitive naive versus antigen-experienced comparison.

Alongside a J-beta primer mix, a sample-barcoded 5' primer served in a second PCR lasting about 7 to 11 cycles. TCRdb itself ran the 5' RACE reads through MiXCR, one entry per CDR3 protein. The sample carries some 1,500,000 distinct CDR3 sequences, 40% to 45% recorded once. As regards this clonotype: What it binds is not known.

V was clipped by 8 bases and J by 4 bases, with 11 bases between them. CDR1 is ENHRY, CDR2 SYGVKD, per germline. This CDR3 has 13 amino acids. V is TRBV10-3 and J is TRBJ2-2; D tentatively reads TRBD1 or TRBD2 (5 bases each). This receptor was obtained from a woman aged 18 to 35 in good health. Sequencing was carried out using blood. The CDR3: CAIGKGSTGELFF. The CDR3 DNA reads TGTGCCATCGGTAAGGGGAGCACCGGGGAGCTGTTTTTT.